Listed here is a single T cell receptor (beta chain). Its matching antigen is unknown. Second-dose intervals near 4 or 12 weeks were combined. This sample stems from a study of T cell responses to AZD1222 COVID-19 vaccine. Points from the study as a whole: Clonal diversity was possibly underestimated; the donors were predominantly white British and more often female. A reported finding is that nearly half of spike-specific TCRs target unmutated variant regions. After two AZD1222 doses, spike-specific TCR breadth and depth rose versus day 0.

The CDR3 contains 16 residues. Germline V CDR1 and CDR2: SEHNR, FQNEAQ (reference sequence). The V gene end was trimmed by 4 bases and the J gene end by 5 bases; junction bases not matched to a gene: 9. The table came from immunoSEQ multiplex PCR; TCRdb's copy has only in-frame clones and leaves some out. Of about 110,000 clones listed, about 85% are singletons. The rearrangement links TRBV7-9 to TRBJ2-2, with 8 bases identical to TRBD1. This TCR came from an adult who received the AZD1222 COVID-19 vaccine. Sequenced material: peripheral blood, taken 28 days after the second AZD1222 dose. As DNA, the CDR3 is TGTGCCAGCAGCTATGACCGGACAGGGCGGACCGGGGAGCTGTTTTTT. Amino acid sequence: CASSYDRTGRTGELFF.